This T cell receptor (beta chain) appears in the sequencing data of a study of T cell repertoires in cytomegalovirus infection. Study in general: The authors relied on CMV epitopes, both recently identified HLA-C-restricted and well-studied HLA-B-restricted. Whole-study findings and limits: CMV-specific TCR beta clonotypes restricted by HLA-C dominated the ex vivo response. Public TCR beta family frequency separated CMV-and-HLA carriers, including in an independent cohort.

This clonotype was seen repeatedly, ten times or more. The antigen remains unidentified. TCRdb called the reads again in MiXCR, with one record for every CDR3 protein. The table lists some 920,000 distinct CDR3 sequences, roughly 31% of them singletons. Germline-derived CDR1 and CDR2 are PRHDT and FYEKMQ (reference sequence). CDR3 length: 12 residues. The V gene lost 0 bases and the J gene lost 5 bases, with 4 bases spanning the gap. The chain couples TRBV13 to TRBJ2-5; D not resolved. The sample consisted of cultured CD8+ T cells from PBMCs, taken from culture after CMV antigen stimulation. The origin of this receptor is a human donor in good health (CMV status not recorded). Some clones in this sample may be carry-over from other donors' samples. The CDR3 nucleotides read TGTGCCAGCAGCTTAGGACGGGAGACCCAGTACTTC. It specifies CASSLGRETQYF.